These 17 T cell receptor beta chains were all obtained from the same sample, sequenced in a study of T cells after yellow fever vaccination. TCRdb re-called the 5' RACE reads with MiXCR, one entry per CDR3 protein. The sample yields 340,000 or so distinct CDR3 sequences, approximately 13% seen once. Sample: CD4+ T cells sorted from PBMCs, taken 15 days after the yellow fever booster vaccination. The receptor set was obtained from a man aged 18 to 30 who received the YFV17D yellow fever vaccine.

This chain links TRBV16 with TRBJ1-1; D is perhaps TRBD1 (6 bases). The germline CDR1 and CDR2 sequences are KGHSY and FQNENV. The CDR3 totals 13 residues. The ends were cut back, 5 bases at V and 3 bases at J, with 10 bases in the middle. CDR3 region: CASSRRGDTEAFF. The CDR3 nucleotides are TGTGCCAGCAGCAGGAGGGGGGACACTGAAGCTTTCTTT.

The chain carries TRBV7-2 and TRBJ2-5; a weak D match, TRBD2 (5 bases). V was pared by 5 bases and J by 3 bases, with 13 bases between. Germline V CDR1 and CDR2: SGHTA, FQGNSA. The CDR3 contains 14 residues. Written as DNA, the CDR3 is TGTGCCAGCAGCCCCGGACTCTACAAAGAGACCCAGTACTTC. Protein product: CASSPGLYKETQYF.

This clonotype was counted ten times or more. The chain employs TRBV6-5 and TRBJ2-1; D might be TRBD1 (6 bases). CDR1 is MNHEY and CDR2 is SVGAGI in the germline V gene. V dropped 6 bases and J dropped 5 bases, with 14 bases sitting between them. The CDR3 has 14 residues. CDR3 sequence reads: CASRVGTQNNEQFF. The CDR3 bases are TGTGCCAGCAGAGTAGGGACACAGAACAATGAGCAGTTCTTC.

This clonotype turned up a few times. The V call is TRBV9, the J call TRBJ1-4, with D possibly being TRBD1 (6 bases). The CDR3 spans 14 residues. Per the germline V gene, CDR1 is SGDLS and CDR2 is YYNGEE. V shed 0 bases and J shed 8 bases, with 11 bases lying between them. CDR3 protein: CASSVGRGREKLFF. The DNA of the CDR3 is TGTGCCAGCAGCGTAGGCAGGGGAAGGGAAAAACTGTTTTTT. The full variable domain, rest sourced from reference TRBV9 and TRBJ1-4, is DSGVTQTPKHLITATGQRVTLRCSPRSGDLSVYWYQQSLDQGLQFLIQYYNGEERAKGNILERFSAQQFPDLHSELNLSSLELGDSALYFCASSVGRGREKLFFGSGTQLSVL.

This clonotype was seen ten or more times. The V gene is TRBV20-1, the J gene TRBJ2-1; 12 bases match TRBD2. Germline V gene data show CDR1 as DFQATT and CDR2 as SNEGSKA (reference sequence). With V trimmed by 2 bases and J by 6 bases, 8 bases remained unmatched. This CDR3 is 16 amino acids long. CDR3 sequence reads: CSARPLAGGHFNEQFF. The DNA of the CDR3 is TGCAGTGCTAGACCGCTAGCGGGGGGGCATTTCAATGAGCAGTTCTTC.

This chain uses TRBV12-3 or TRBV12-4 with TRBJ2-1; 9 nucleotides agree with TRBD1. The CDR3 runs 15 residues. J was trimmed by 0 bases and V by 7 bases; bases with no gene match: 4. As DNA, the CDR3 is TGTGCCAGCACCAAGGGACAGGGCTCCTACAATGAGCAGTTCTTC. It yields the protein CASTKGQGSYNEQFF.

This clonotype has a count of ten or more. This chain links TRBV7-2 with TRBJ1-6, with D unresolved. This CDR3 is built from 13 residues. Trimming took off 4 bases at V and 14 bases at J, with 15 bases between the two ends. Germline assignment: CDR1 SGHTA and CDR2 FQGNSA. For the CDR3, the DNA is TGTGCCAGCAGCTCCGGTCGGAGTCGAACCCTCCACTTT. This codes for CASSSGRSRTLHF.

This clonotype was seen more than once but under ten times. The chain carries TRBV11-2 and TRBJ2-7; D is perhaps TRBD2 (5 bases). Germline CDR1 and CDR2: SGHAT and FQNNGV. V was trimmed by 2 bases and J by 6 bases, leaving 14 bases between them. The CDR3 is made up of 14 amino acids. This CDR3 reads CASSLFRASSEQYV. CDR3 DNA: TGTGCCAGCAGCTTATTTCGAGCTAGCAGCGAGCAGTACGTC.

There are a few counts of this clonotype. The rearrangement links TRBV20-1 to TRBJ2-5; D not resolved. The CDR3 has 14 residues. V was trimmed by 6 bases and J by 5 bases, leaving 19 bases between them. The germline gives CDR1 DFQATT, CDR2 SNEGSKA (reference sequence). The CDR3 here is CSARQLLGWETQYF. The CDR3 nucleotides read TGCAGTGCCCGCCAGCTCCTCGGATGGGAGACCCAGTACTTC.

The chain is built from TRBV6-2 or TRBV6-3 and TRBJ2-7; D is unresolved. The CDR3 totals 13 residues. Germline V CDR1 and CDR2: MNHEY, SVGEGT. Between the trimmed V and J ends, which lost 2 bases and 4 bases, there was a span of 9 bases. CDR3: CASSYRTHYEQYF. The CDR3 DNA reads TGTGCCAGCAGTTACCGGACGCATTACGAGCAGTACTTC.

This clonotype was counted only a few times. The CDR3 sequence is CASSRGQAINTEAFF. Here the CDR3 DNA reads TGCGCCAGCAGCCGGGGACAGGCTATCAACACTGAAGCTTTCTTT. The gene calls are TRBV5-1 and TRBJ1-1; 8 bases align to TRBD1. V shed 4 bases, J shed 2 bases, and the junction held 7 bases outside the gene matches. CDR1 SGHRS and CDR2 YFSETQ come from the germline V gene. The length of the CDR3 is 15 residues.

This chain connects TRBV20-1 to TRBJ2-3; 7 positions match TRBD2. CDR1 and CDR2 (germline): DFQATT, SNEGSKA (reference sequence). The CDR3 extends over 13 amino acids. V was clipped by 3 bases and J by 10 bases; unmatched bases: 10. The CDR3 DNA reads as TGCAGTGCTAGCGCCGACCGGGACTATGCGCAGTATTTT. It is translated as CSASADRDYAQYF.

This clonotype was counted ten times or more. J is TRBJ1-2 and V is TRBV7-2; D remains unclear. V was clipped by 5 bases and J by 8 bases, with 12 bases between them. Looked up from germline, CDR1 is SGHTA and CDR2 is FQGNSA. The CDR3 contains 12 residues. The DNA of the CDR3 is TGTGCCAGCAGCCAAGGGTACGAAGGCTACACCTTC. This translates into CASSQGYEGYTF.

V gene TRBV5-1 combines with J gene TRBJ1-1; D possibly corresponds to TRBD1 (6 bases). The CDR3 is made up of 14 amino acids. CDR1 SGHRS and CDR2 YFSETQ come from the germline V gene. Trimming took 0 bases from V and 5 from J, leaving 11 bases between them. The CDR3 loop reads CASSLVPGDTEAFF. CDR3 sequence (DNA): TGCGCCAGCAGCTTGGTCCCAGGGGATACTGAAGCTTTCTTT.

This clonotype was detected a few times. This sequence joins TRBV4-2 and TRBJ2-3; 9 bases are shared with TRBD1. Germline V gene data show CDR1 as LGHNA and CDR2 as YNFKEQ. V was pared by 4 bases and J by 3 bases, with 11 bases of the junction left unmatched. The CDR3 runs to 17 residues. The CDR3 coding sequence is TGTGCCAGCAGCCGGAGAGGCGGACAGGGGACTACAGATACGCAGTATTTT. This gives the protein CASSRRGGQGTTDTQYF.

This clonotype is a singleton in its sample. This chain links TRBV7-2 with TRBJ2-1; 9 bases line up with TRBD1. CDR1 is SGHTA, CDR2 FQGNSA, per germline. This CDR3 contains 16 residues. The ends lost 1 base at V and 12 bases at J; junction bases unmatched: 13. The CDR3 nucleotides are TGTGCCAGCAGCTTAGGTACTCGGACAGGGGAAAGAGGGCAGTTCTTC. Translated: CASSLGTRTGERGQFF.

The chain recombines TRBV5-1 with TRBJ1-2, with TRBD1 matching over 10 bases. The CDR3 is made up of 13 amino acids. The germline V gene encodes CDR1 SGHRS and CDR2 YFSETQ. The trim removed 2 bases at V and 8 bases at J, leaving 3 bases unmatched. The CDR3 bases are TGCGCCAGCAGCTTCGGGACAGGGGAGGGCTACACCTTC. Amino acids: CASSFGTGEGYTF.